Presented here are 27 T cell receptor beta chains from one specimen sequenced in a study of Graves' ophthalmopathy and Graves' hyperthyroidism. For repertoire sequencing, the TCR beta CDR3 regions were amplified from RNA transcripts. HTBI primers were employed in first-round RT-PCR, then a second-round multiplex PCR followed. TCRdb recomputed calls from the multiplex PCR reads with MiXCR, one row per CDR3 protein. Found here are a few hundred thousand distinct CDR3 sequences, approximately 21% of them singletons; the top ten hold roughly 44%. The specimen sequenced was peripheral blood. Every receptor here comes from a woman in her fifties or sixties with Graves' ophthalmopathy.

In the case of this clonotype: The final CDR3 position lacks the conserved phenylalanine or tryptophan, pointing to a likely read error. V is TRBV20-1 and J is TRBJ2-5, with 15 bases lining up with TRBD2. The germline gives CDR1 DFQATT, CDR2 SNEGSKA (reference sequence). CDR3 size: 16 residues. After removal of 5 bases from V and 2 bases from J, the junction contained 6 bases not matched to a gene. The DNA for the CDR3 is TGCAGTGCTCCCCCGGGACTAGCGGGAGGACAAGAGACCCAGTACCTC. This encodes CSAPPGLAGGQETQYL.

This clonotype has more than one count but fewer than ten. V and J are TRBV4-1 and TRBJ2-7, with TRBD2 matching over 10 bases. The CDR3 extends over 16 amino acids. Germline V gene data show CDR1 as MGHRA and CDR2 as YSYEKL. The trim removed 4 bases at V and 4 bases at J, leaving 10 bases unmatched. The CDR3 loop reads CASSPVSSGLAYEQYF. The CDR3 DNA reads as TGCGCCAGCAGCCCGGTGAGCTCGGGACTAGCGTACGAGCAGTACTTC.

This clonotype has at least ten counts. The rearrangement uses TRBV27 and TRBJ1-1; no definite D call. The V end lost 6 bases, the J end lost 5 bases, and 10 bases lay between the germline ends. CDR1 and CDR2 from the germline V gene are MNHEY and SMNVEV (reference sequence). The CDR3 extends over 12 amino acids. The CDR3 region has the DNA TGTGCCAGCAGGGGTCCGGGGACTGAAGCTTTCTTT. This encodes CASRGPGTEAFF.

This clonotype was recorded at least ten times. This chain uses TRBV6-1 with TRBJ2-7; TRBD2 matches 8 bases. V shed 6 bases and J 5 bases; nucleotides not matched to a gene: 12. The CDR3 totals 15 residues. Germline-derived CDR1 and CDR2 are MNHNS and SASEGT. CDR3: CASRMGLVISNEQYF. As DNA, the CDR3 is TGTGCCAGCAGGATGGGACTAGTTATTTCCAACGAGCAGTACTTC.

V and J are TRBV27 and TRBJ2-7; 14 positions agree with TRBD2. The germline gives CDR1 MNHEY, CDR2 SMNVEV (reference sequence). The CDR3 totals 18 residues. V trimming: 5 bases; J trimming: 0 bases; junction bases outside the gene matches: 9. The CDR3 here is CASSTGLAGGQSSYEQYF. The CDR3 DNA follows: TGTGCCAGCAGTACCGGACTAGCGGGAGGCCAGAGCTCCTACGAGCAGTACTTC.

In its sample, this clonotype was seen many times. The rearrangement joins TRBV6-5 to TRBJ1-1; D gene uncertain. Trimming pared 6 bases from V and 5 bases from J, leaving 16 bases between. CDR1 and CDR2 from the germline V gene are MNHEY and SVGAGI. The CDR3 sequence is 14 residues long. This CDR3 reads CASSGSRGLTEAFF. CDR3 coding DNA: TGTGCCAGCAGCGGCAGTCGGGGTTTGACTGAAGCTTTCTTT.

This clonotype occurred many times. This chain links TRBV28 with TRBJ2-7; 7 bases map to TRBD1. Unmatched junction bases numbered 10, after V lost 6 bases and J lost 2 bases. Germline loops: CDR1 MDHEN, CDR2 SYDVKM. The length of the CDR3 is 15 residues. The CDR3: CASSPLDRVTYEQYF. CDR3 in DNA: TGTGCCAGCAGCCCCCTTGACAGGGTAACCTACGAGCAGTACTTC.

In its sample, this clonotype was seen a few times. This chain links TRBV7-2 with TRBJ2-5; D possibly corresponds to TRBD1 (6 bases). The CDR3 is 13 residues long. The germline CDR1 and CDR2 sequences are SGHTA and FQGNSA. The V gene lost 3 bases and the J gene lost 6 bases, with 11 bases spanning the gap. The CDR3 coding sequence is TGTGCCAGCAGCTTCTACAGGGAAAAGACCCAGTACTTC. Its protein product is CASSFYREKTQYF.

Ten or more counts support this clonotype. This chain links TRBV28 with TRBJ2-7, with 11 bases lining up with TRBD2. Germline assignment: CDR1 MDHEN and CDR2 SYDVKM. The CDR3 runs to 16 residues. V gave up 4 bases and J gave up 1 base; unmatched junction bases: 6. For the CDR3, the DNA is TGTGCCAGCAGTTCCCCGGGACTAGCGGTTTCCTACGAGCAGTACTTC. This gives the protein CASSSPGLAVSYEQYF.

This clonotype has ten or more counts. The genes are TRBV6-1 and TRBJ2-5, with 12 bases matching TRBD1. Germline CDR1 reads MNHNS; CDR2 reads SASEGT. The V and J ends lost 5 bases and 10 bases, in that order; junction bases with no gene match: 11. The CDR3 spans 15 residues. CDR3 amino acids: CASSSAGTGGQRQYF. The CDR3 bases are TGTGCCAGCAGTAGCGCCGGGACAGGGGGCCAGCGCCAGTACTTC.

On this clonotype itself: A much larger clone differs from this one at a single base, so this may be a read error. The rearrangement uses TRBV6-1 and TRBJ2-2; D might be TRBD1 or TRBD2, each matching 5 bases. CDR3 length: 12 amino acids. Germline V CDR1 and CDR2: MNHNS, SASEGT. Between the trimmed V and J ends, which lost 4 bases and 14 bases, there was a span of 14 bases. Written as DNA, the CDR3 is TGTGCCAGCAGTGTACGAGGGGAATGTCTGTTTTTT. As protein: CASSVRGECLFF.

This clonotype was detected ten times or more. The genes are TRBV3-1 and TRBJ2-2; D is unresolved. This CDR3 has 12 amino acids. V shed 1 base and J shed 4 bases, with 1 base lying between them. Germline lookup yields CDR1 LGHDT and CDR2 YNNKEL (reference sequence). In DNA form, the CDR3 reads TGTGCCAGCAGCCAAGTCACCGGGGAGCTGTTTTTT. Encoded protein: CASSQVTGELFF.

This clonotype was seen at least ten times. V usage is TRBV15 and J usage is TRBJ2-7, with a possible D match to TRBD1 (5 bases). The CDR3 has 13 residues. V was shortened by 0 bases and J by 11 bases, with 14 bases between the two germline ends. In germline, CDR1 is LNHNV, CDR2 YYDKDF (reference sequence). The CDR3 loop reads CATSRDDWGPKYF. The CDR3, as DNA: TGTGCCACCAGCAGAGATGATTGGGGCCCTAAGTACTTC. The full variable domain, completed using reference TRBV15 and TRBJ2-7, is DAMVIQNPRYQVTQFGKPVTLSCSQTLNHNVMYWYQQKSSQAPKLLFHYYDKDFNNEADTPDNFQSRRPNTSFCFLDIRSPGLGDTAMYLCATSRDDWGPKYFGPGTRLTVT.

This clonotype was recorded many times. This CDR3 reads CASRSLAGVGEQYF. The CDR3 DNA reads TGTGCCAGCCGATCACTAGCGGGAGTGGGGGAGCAGTACTTC. V gene TRBV11-1 combines with J gene TRBJ2-7; 11 bases are a match to TRBD2. This CDR3 spans 14 amino acids. V shed 8 bases and J 7 bases; nucleotides not matched to a gene: 10. The germline gives CDR1 SGHAT, CDR2 FQDESV (reference sequence).

At least ten counts were recorded for this clonotype. Its ends do not fully match the called genes, so a read error is possible. The CDR3 sequence: CNARVGETQYF. The CDR3 DNA follows: TGCAATGCTAGAGTTGGGGAGACCCAGTACTTC. This chain connects TRBV20-1 to TRBJ2-5, with unresolved D. This CDR3 has 11 amino acids. Germline CDR1 reads DFQATT; CDR2 reads SNEGSKA (reference sequence).

This clonotype was seen at least ten times. This chain uses TRBV6-1 with TRBJ1-1; unclear D gene. Germline assignment: CDR1 MNHNS and CDR2 SASEGT. V lost 1 base, J lost 11 bases, and 11 bases lay in between. The CDR3 runs to 12 residues. The CDR3 sequence: CASSEGWVGAFF. DNA of the CDR3: TGTGCCAGCAGTGAAGGTTGGGTCGGGGCTTTCTTT.

Many counts were recorded for this clonotype. The chain joins TRBV11-3 to TRBJ1-1; weak D call: TRBD1 (5 bases). CDR3 length: 13 amino acids. Trimming pared 0 bases from V and 10 bases from J, leaving 12 bases between. Per germline, CDR1 SGHNT and CDR2 YENEEA. The CDR3 DNA follows: TGTGCCAGCAGCTTAGATCGTTTAGGGGCAGCTTTCTTT. Translating gives CASSLDRLGAAFF.

The rearrangement links TRBV6-2 or TRBV6-3 to TRBJ2-3; 8 positions agree with TRBD2. J gave up 5 bases and V 7 bases, and 8 bases lay outside the gene matches. The CDR3 length is 14 residues. Germline values: CDR1 MNHEY, CDR2 SVGEGT. The CDR3 nucleotides are TGTGCCAGCACCCCGAGGCTAGCGGGAGATACGCAGTATTTT. Translation gives CASTPRLAGDTQYF.

This clonotype came up many times. The chain uses TRBV20-1 and TRBJ1-5; 7 bases align to TRBD1. Germline CDR1 DFQATT, CDR2 SNEGSKA (reference sequence). V was clipped by 1 base and J by 1 base; unmatched bases: 1. The CDR3 spans 14 residues. CDR3 nucleotide sequence: TGCAGTGCTAGAGTCAGGGGGAGCAATCAGCCCCAGCATTTT. Encoded protein: CSARVRGSNQPQHF.

The table lists this clonotype with many counts. V usage is TRBV28 and J usage is TRBJ2-7, with D possibly being TRBD1 (6 bases). V lost 2 bases, J lost 1 base, and 18 bases lay in between. Germline assignment: CDR1 MDHEN and CDR2 SYDVKM. The CDR3 spans 17 residues. In DNA, the CDR3 is TGTGCCAGCAGTTTAAATCGGATAGGACAGATATCCTACGAGCAGTACTTC. This encodes CASSLNRIGQISYEQYF.

There are many counts of this clonotype. This CDR3 reads CASSEKARGDRQETQYF. The CDR3 DNA follows: TGTGCCAGCAGTGAAAAAGCAAGGGGGGACCGACAAGAGACCCAGTACTTC. The rearrangement links TRBV6-1 to TRBJ2-5; D may be TRBD1 or TRBD2 (6 bases each). V was cut by 2 bases and J by 2 bases, with 18 bases left in between. Germline assignment: CDR1 MNHNS and CDR2 SASEGT. The CDR3 is 17 amino acids.

This clonotype appeared many times. V gene TRBV29-1 combines with J gene TRBJ1-1; 7 bases are shared with TRBD1. Germline CDR1 SQVTM, CDR2 ANQGSEA. The CDR3 has 14 residues. Unmatched junction bases numbered 7, after V lost 0 bases and J lost 6 bases. The CDR3 DNA sequence: TGCAGCGTTGAAGACGGCAGGGGGTTCGCTGAAGCTTTCTTT. It is translated as CSVEDGRGFAEAFF.

This clonotype was detected a few times. The chain has TRBV19 and TRBJ2-2, with D possibly being TRBD2 (5 bases). Germline V gene data show CDR1 as LNHDA and CDR2 as SQIVND (reference sequence). Trimming removed 7 bases from V and 8 bases from J, with 11 bases in between. The CDR3 is 12 residues long. The chain's CDR3 is CASKERVGELFF. The CDR3 DNA follows: TGTGCCAGTAAAGAGAGGGTGGGGGAGCTGTTTTTT.

This clonotype appeared many times. J is TRBJ2-5 and V is TRBV12-3 or TRBV12-4; no clear D. V gave up 7 bases and J gave up 7 bases, with 13 bases separating them. CDR3 length: 12 residues. The CDR3 nucleotides are TGTGCCAGCACCTTGCCGAGAGGGACCCAGTACTTC. It translates to CASTLPRGTQYF.

This clonotype was detected ten times or more. The rearrangement links TRBV2 to TRBJ2-3; possibly TRBD2 for D (6 bases). With 4 bases removed from V and 4 bases from J, the gap between germline ends came to 18 bases. The germline gives CDR1 SNHLY, CDR2 FYNNEI. The CDR3 spans 16 residues. CDR3 sequence (DNA): TGTGCCAGCAGTGTCTTCTTGGCGGGATACGCAGATACGCAGTATTTT. This gives the protein CASSVFLAGYADTQYF.

This rearrangement joins TRBV28 to TRBJ2-5; weak D call: TRBD1 (5 bases). CDR3 length: 16 residues. V was clipped by 4 bases and J by 4 bases, with 19 bases between them. CDR1 is MDHEN and CDR2 is SYDVKM in the germline V gene. As DNA, the CDR3 is TGTGCCAGCAGTTCACCCCCTAGAGAGACAGCAGAGACCCAGTACTTC. This translates into CASSSPPRETAETQYF.

This rearrangement joins TRBV14 to TRBJ1-1, with D hard to call. The CDR3 extends over 14 amino acids. V was shortened by 4 bases and J by 8 bases, with 17 bases between the two germline ends. Germline CDR1 reads SGHDN; CDR2 reads FVKESK. This CDR3 reads CASSLRLGRSEAFF. CDR3 DNA: TGTGCCAGCAGCCTCCGTCTTGGACGGAGCGAAGCTTTCTTT.